This TCR beta chain was profiled in a study of T cell changes during pregnancy in multiple sclerosis. V lost 4 bases, J lost 8 bases, and 9 bases stayed unmatched. The CDR3 spans 13 residues. CDR1 SQVTM and CDR2 ANQGSEA come from the germline V gene. Measured with immunoSEQ multiplex PCR; TCRdb has only the in-frame clones, and not every one. This sample yields 25,000 to 35,000 clones, of which roughly 90% are seen a single time; about 0.4% belongs to the top ten. The sequencing here drew on CD4+ T cells from peripheral blood mononuclear cells, taken in the second trimester of pregnancy. The rearrangement uses TRBV29-1 and TRBJ1-2; TRBD1 matches 8 bases. The source of this sequence is a female donor in good health, enrolled as a control in a pregnancy study. This chain's CDR3 is CSVVGQGARGYTF. CDR3 bases: TGCAGCGTTGTCGGGCAGGGGGCTCGGGGCTACACCTTC.